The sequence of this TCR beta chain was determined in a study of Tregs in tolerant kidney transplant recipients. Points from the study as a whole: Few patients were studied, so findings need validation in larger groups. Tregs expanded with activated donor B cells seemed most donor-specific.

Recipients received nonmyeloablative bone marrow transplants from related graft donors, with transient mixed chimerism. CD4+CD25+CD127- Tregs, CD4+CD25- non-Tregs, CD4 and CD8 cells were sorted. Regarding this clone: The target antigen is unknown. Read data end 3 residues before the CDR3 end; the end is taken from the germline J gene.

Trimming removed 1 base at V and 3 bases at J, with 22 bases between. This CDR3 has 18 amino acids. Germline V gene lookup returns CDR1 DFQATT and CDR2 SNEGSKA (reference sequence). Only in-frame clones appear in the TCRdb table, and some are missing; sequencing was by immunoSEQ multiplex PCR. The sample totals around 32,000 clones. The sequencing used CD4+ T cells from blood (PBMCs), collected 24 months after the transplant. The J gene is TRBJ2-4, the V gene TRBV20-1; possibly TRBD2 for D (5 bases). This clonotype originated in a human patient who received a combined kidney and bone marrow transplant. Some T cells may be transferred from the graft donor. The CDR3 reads CSARVGGPNDGVKNIQYF. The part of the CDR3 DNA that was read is TGCAGTGCTAGAGTTGGCGGGCCAAATGACGGAGTCAAAAACATT.